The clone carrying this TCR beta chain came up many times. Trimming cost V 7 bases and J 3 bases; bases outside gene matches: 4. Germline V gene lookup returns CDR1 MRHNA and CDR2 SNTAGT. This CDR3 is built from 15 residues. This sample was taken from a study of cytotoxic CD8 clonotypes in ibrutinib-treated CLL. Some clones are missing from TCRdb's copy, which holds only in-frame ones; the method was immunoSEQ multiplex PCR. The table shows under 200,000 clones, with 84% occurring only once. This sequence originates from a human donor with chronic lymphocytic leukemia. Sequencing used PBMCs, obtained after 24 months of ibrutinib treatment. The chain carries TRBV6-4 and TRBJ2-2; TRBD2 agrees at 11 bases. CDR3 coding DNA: TGTGCCAGCAAAGGGACTAGCGGATACACCGGGGAGCTGTTTTTT. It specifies CASKGTSGYTGELFF.